This is a list of T cell receptor beta chains from one sample in a study of cytomegalovirus exposure and HLA in healthy donors. The protocol was immunoSEQ multiplex PCR, while the TCRdb copy is restricted to in-frame clones and leaves out a portion. The sample has 140,000 to 150,000 clones; more than 75% are singletons. Sequences were obtained from PBMCs. These TCRs come from a woman aged 18-29 years in good health and CMV-seropositive. CDR3s include the opening cysteine and the closing phenylalanine or tryptophan. Each record gives: V gene, J gene, CDR3 protein.

v_call: TRBV28; j_call: TRBJ2-7; cdr3_aa: CASSPADRWLTYEQYF
v_call: TRBV27; j_call: TRBJ1-5; cdr3_aa: CASRGLGTGGAYQPQHF
v_call: TRBV6-1; j_call: TRBJ1-5; cdr3_aa: CASSGSGGREPQHF
v_call: TRBV2; j_call: TRBJ2-5; cdr3_aa: CARSFPRGIQETQYF
v_call: TRBV12-5; j_call: TRBJ2-7; cdr3_aa: CASGHGTGVFYEQYF
v_call: TRBV2; j_call: TRBJ1-1; cdr3_aa: CASGGQGSRVNTEAFF
v_call: TRBV14; j_call: TRBJ1-2; cdr3_aa: CASSPETGKTTPQYYTF
v_call: TRBV15; j_call: TRBJ1-6; cdr3_aa: CATRKLNRGVGSPLHF
v_call: TRBV18; j_call: TRBJ1-5; cdr3_aa: CASSPPPEGQPQHF
v_call: TRBV4-3; j_call: TRBJ1-1; cdr3_aa: CASSQDGVGSNTEAFF
v_call: TRBV27; j_call: TRBJ2-2; cdr3_aa: CASSFDTGELFF
v_call: TRBV10-2; j_call: TRBJ2-7; cdr3_aa: CASGLAGNSYEQYF
v_call: TRBV10-3; j_call: TRBJ1-1; cdr3_aa: CATRGPGASNTEAFF
v_call: TRBV5-1; j_call: TRBJ1-1; cdr3_aa: CASSLAVNTEAFF
v_call: TRBV7-8; j_call: TRBJ2-4; cdr3_aa: CASTPGAKNIQYF
v_call: TRBV7-6; j_call: TRBJ2-1; cdr3_aa: CASSLVGSNEQFF
v_call: TRBV4-1; j_call: TRBJ1-2; cdr3_aa: CASSQDGRGEYGYTF
v_call: TRBV7-2; j_call: TRBJ2-7; cdr3_aa: CASSVGLTSPYEQYF
v_call: TRBV19; j_call: TRBJ1-3; cdr3_aa: CASSKTWDRRGNTIYF
v_call: TRBV5-1; j_call: TRBJ1-1; cdr3_aa: CASSLYSTGNTEAFF
v_call: TRBV7-2; j_call: TRBJ2-7; cdr3_aa: CASSSTSGGIHYEQYF
v_call: TRBV18; j_call: TRBJ1-1; cdr3_aa: CASSGQGLNTEAFF
v_call: TRBV15; j_call: TRBJ1-2; cdr3_aa: CATSRDRDRPYGYTF
v_call: TRBV18; j_call: TRBJ1-1; cdr3_aa: CASSPELTQGTEAFF
v_call: TRBV6-5; j_call: TRBJ2-1; cdr3_aa: CASSYGGAPNEQFF
v_call: TRBV25-1; j_call: TRBJ1-5; cdr3_aa: CASSEGGSNQPQHF
v_call: TRBV18; j_call: TRBJ1-5; cdr3_aa: CASSPTVGVQPQHF
v_call: TRBV7-2; j_call: TRBJ2-1; cdr3_aa: CASSSQGSGTYNEQFF
v_call: TRBV25-1; j_call: TRBJ2-4; cdr3_aa: CASTDENSGLAKNIQYF
v_call: TRBV19; j_call: TRBJ2-1; cdr3_aa: CASSIGQNSYNEQFF
v_call: TRBV30; j_call: TRBJ1-1; cdr3_aa: CAWRRFDTVNTEAFF
v_call: TRBV7-9; j_call: TRBJ1-4; cdr3_aa: CASSFQGQNNEKLFF
v_call: TRBV6-5; j_call: NA; cdr3_aa: CASRTDRASYEQYF
v_call: TRBV6-5; j_call: TRBJ1-2; cdr3_aa: CASRGGGGYGYTF
v_call: TRBV4-1; j_call: TRBJ1-1; cdr3_aa: CASSAGRGLVILF
v_call: TRBV11-3; j_call: TRBJ2-1; cdr3_aa: CASSWSGTSGANEQFF
v_call: TRBV6-5; j_call: TRBJ1-1; cdr3_aa: CASSYDYLSTEAFF
v_call: TRBV7-2; j_call: TRBJ1-1; cdr3_aa: CASSLTGTGYMVAFF
v_call: TRBV18; j_call: TRBJ2-3; cdr3_aa: CASSSLVGTTTDTQYF
v_call: TRBV18; j_call: TRBJ2-3; cdr3_aa: CASSPKRGSTDTQYF
v_call: TRBV6-4; j_call: TRBJ2-3; cdr3_aa: CASSDSGGAADTQYF
v_call: TRBV28; j_call: TRBJ1-1; cdr3_aa: CASSLWWFRDRDTEAFF
v_call: TRBV6-5; j_call: TRBJ1-6; cdr3_aa: CASSYSGAQNSPLHF
v_call: TRBV6-1; j_call: TRBJ1-4; cdr3_aa: CASSELDSLNEKLFF
v_call: TRBV5-1; j_call: TRBJ2-7; cdr3_aa: CASSFSRQSYEQYF
v_call: TRBV19; j_call: TRBJ1-3; cdr3_aa: CASSNQTPGNTIYF
v_call: TRBV5-1; j_call: TRBJ2-5; cdr3_aa: CASSPGTRETQYF
v_call: TRBV5-1; j_call: TRBJ2-1; cdr3_aa: CASSPRGLAGGSGNEQFF
v_call: TRBV19; j_call: TRBJ1-1; cdr3_aa: CASTSPRSEAFF